This T cell receptor (beta chain) is drawn from a study of preoperative IRX-2 immunotherapy in early breast cancer. Sequencing was performed with immunoSEQ multiplex PCR; in TCRdb, only in-frame clones are kept and a portion is missing. The sample comprises tens of thousands of clones, about four fifths of which are singletons, and around 2.3% rests with the top ten. The CDR3 contains 13 residues. Germline CDR1 SQVTM, CDR2 ANQGSEA. The V gene lost 8 bases and the J gene lost 1 base, with 14 bases spanning the gap. This sample's treatment: preoperative locoregional IRX-2 cytokine immunotherapy. A few counts support this clone.

The TCR originated in a human donor with breast cancer. This chain uses TRBV29-1 with TRBJ1-1, with D perhaps matching TRBD1 (5 bases). The material was lymph node tissue, obtained before IRX-2 immunotherapy. CDR3 sequence: CSTVGGSNTEAFF. The CDR3 region has the DNA TGCAGCACAGTCGGGGGGTCGAACACTGAAGCTTTCTTT.